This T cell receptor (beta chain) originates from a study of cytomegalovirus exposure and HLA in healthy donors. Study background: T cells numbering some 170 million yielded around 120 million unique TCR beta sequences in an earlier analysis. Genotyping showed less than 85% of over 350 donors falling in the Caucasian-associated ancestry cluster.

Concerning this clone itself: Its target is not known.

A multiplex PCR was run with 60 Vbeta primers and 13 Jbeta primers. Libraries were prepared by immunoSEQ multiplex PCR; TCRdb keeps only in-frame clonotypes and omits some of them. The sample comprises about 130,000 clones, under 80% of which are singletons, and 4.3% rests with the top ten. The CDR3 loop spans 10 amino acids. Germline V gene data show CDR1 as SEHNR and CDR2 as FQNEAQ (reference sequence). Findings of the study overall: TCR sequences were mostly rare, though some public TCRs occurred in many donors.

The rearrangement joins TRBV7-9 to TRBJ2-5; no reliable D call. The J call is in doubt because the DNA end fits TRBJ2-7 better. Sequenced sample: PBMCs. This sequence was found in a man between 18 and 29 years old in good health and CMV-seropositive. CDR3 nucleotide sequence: TGTGCCAGCGGCTCCCTCGAGCAGTACTTC. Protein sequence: CASGSLEQYF.